The 13 T cell receptor beta chains below were found in one sample sequenced in a study of OX40 agonist ivuxolimab in advanced cancers. TCRdb's copy holds only in-frame clones and misses some; the assay was immunoSEQ multiplex PCR. The table includes approximately 80,000 clones, roughly 88% detected once. Sequences were derived from CD4+ or CD8+ T cells sorted from blood, sampled in a trial of the OX40 agonist ivuxolimab. All receptors come from an adult with an advanced solid tumor such as melanoma, head and neck, liver or kidney cancer.

The CDR3 region is CASSKRDPRGDTQYF. CDR3 nucleotide sequence: TGTGCCAGCAGTAAGCGGGACCCCCGGGGAGATACGCAGTATTTT. The V and J genes are TRBV27 and TRBJ2-3; 7 bases align to TRBD2. The V gene's germline CDR1 is MNHEY and CDR2 SMNVEV (reference sequence). This CDR3 region has 15 residues. With 5 bases clipped from V and 5 bases from J, the junction kept 10 bases outside the gene matches.

CDR3 region: CASSPSRLAGLGNTQYF. DNA of the CDR3: TGTGCCAGTAGTCCCTCCCGTCTAGCGGGATTGGGGAATACGCAGTATTTT. The V and J genes are TRBV19 and TRBJ2-3; 9 nucleotides agree with TRBD2. This CDR3 is 17 amino acids long. Germline V gene data show CDR1 as LNHDA and CDR2 as SQIVND (reference sequence). V lost 5 bases to trimming and J lost 7 bases; unmatched junction nucleotides: 16.

The chain is built from TRBV7-9 and TRBJ2-3; maybe TRBD2 (5 bases). Germline loops: CDR1 SEHNR, CDR2 FQNEAQ (reference sequence). The V end lost 1 base, the J end lost 4 bases, and 6 bases lay between the germline ends. CDR3 length equals 13 residues. CDR3 sequence (DNA): TGTGCCAGCAGCTTAGGAGGGTCAGATACGCAGTATTTT. Translating gives CASSLGGSDTQYF.

This chain joins TRBV5-1 and TRBJ2-1; D possibly corresponds to TRBD2 (5 bases). Germline-derived CDR1 and CDR2 are SGHRS and YFSETQ. V gave up 0 bases and J gave up 4 bases, with 20 bases separating them. The CDR3 runs 18 residues. The CDR3 reads CASSLEGRDWRLYNEQFF. CDR3 nucleotide sequence: TGCGCCAGCAGCTTGGAAGGCCGGGATTGGCGGCTTTACAATGAGCAGTTCTTC.

V and J are TRBV10-3 and TRBJ2-1, with a possible D match to TRBD1 (6 bases). Germline values: CDR1 ENHRY, CDR2 SYGVKD. The CDR3 is 13 residues long. V shed 10 bases and J shed 7 bases, with 17 bases lying between them. The CDR3 DNA follows: TGTGCCACTATGACAGGCCCGGGGAATGAGCAGTTCTTC. Translated, it gives CATMTGPGNEQFF.

The rearrangement links TRBV5-8 to TRBJ2-7; a weak D match, TRBD1 (5 bases). This CDR3 comprises 14 residues. CDR1 SGHTS and CDR2 YDEGEE come from the germline V gene. Trimming stripped 0 bases from V and 2 bases from J, with 9 bases between. The CDR3 region has the DNA TGTGCCAGCAGCTTGGGACAGAATGCCTACGAGCAGTACTTC. Its protein is CASSLGQNAYEQYF.

The chain is built from TRBV6-5 and TRBJ2-7, with 10 positions matching TRBD2. The CDR3 is 14 amino acids. V shed 5 bases and J 4 bases; nucleotides not matched to a gene: 5. CDR1 is MNHEY and CDR2 is SVGAGI in the germline V gene. CDR3: CASSPLAGEYEQYF. The CDR3 DNA reads as TGTGCCAGCAGTCCCCTAGCGGGAGAATACGAGCAGTACTTC.

The genes are TRBV4-2 and TRBJ2-2; D uncertain. Trimming shortened V by 1 base and J by 3 bases, and 12 bases separated the two germline ends. Germline CDR1 and CDR2: LGHNA and YNFKEQ. This CDR3 is built from 16 residues. The CDR3 DNA reads as TGTGCCAGCAGCCAAGGTTTGGGGTCGGACACCGGGGAGCTGTTTTTT. The encoded protein is CASSQGLGSDTGELFF.

Of note for this clone: Distinct nucleotide sequences in the sample also encode this CDR3. The chain is built from TRBV5-1 and TRBJ2-3; 10 positions match TRBD1. CDR3 length equals 14 residues. From germline, CDR1 is SGHRS and CDR2 YFSETQ. V dropped 2 bases and J dropped 6; count of bases not matched to a gene: 3. The CDR3 DNA reads as TGCGCCAGCAGCTTAGGACAGGGGGGTGATACGCAGTATTTT. Its protein product is CASSLGQGGDTQYF.

V usage is TRBV5-1 and J usage is TRBJ2-1; D unclear. The germline CDR1 and CDR2 sequences are SGHRS and YFSETQ. V was shortened by 0 bases and J by 0 bases, with 7 bases between the two germline ends. The CDR3 length is 15 residues. In nucleotides, the CDR3 is TGCGCCAGCAGCTTGGTGGATAGCTCCTACAATGAGCAGTTCTTC. Its translation is CASSLVDSSYNEQFF. The full variable domain, with the rest looked up from reference TRBV5-1 and TRBJ2-1, is KAGVTQTPRYLIKTRGQQVTLSCSPISGHRSVSWYQQTPGQGLQFLFEYFSETQRNKGNFPGRFSGRQFSNSRSEMNVSTLELGDSALYLCASSLVDSSYNEQFFGPGTRLTVL.

CDR3 bases: TGCGCCAGCAGCCAAGAGCAGTCATCCAACAATGAGCAGTTCTTC. Amino acid sequence: CASSQEQSSNNEQFF. This rearrangement joins TRBV4-3 to TRBJ2-1; D remains ambiguous. The germline V gene encodes CDR1 LGHNA and CDR2 YSLEER. This CDR3 has 15 residues. V was shortened by 0 bases and J by 5 bases, with 11 bases between the two germline ends.

This clone was recorded once. This rearrangement joins TRBV5-4 to TRBJ2-5, with a weak D call TRBD1 (5 bases). The CDR3 covers 14 residues. Per the germline V gene, CDR1 is SGHNT and CDR2 is YYREEE (reference sequence). V was cut by 2 bases and J by 5 bases, with 13 bases left in between. The DNA for the CDR3 is TGTGCCAGCAGCTTAAGGGGATTTATCGAGACCCAGTACTTC. This sequence encodes CASSLRGFIETQYF.

This chain links TRBV25-1 with TRBJ1-4; 10 bases line up with TRBD1. Germline lookup yields CDR1 MGHDK and CDR2 SYGVNS. The ends lost 3 bases at V and 10 bases at J; junction bases unmatched: 5. This CDR3 is built from 14 residues. Here the CDR3 reads CASSDGTGERKLFF. CDR3 coding DNA: TGTGCCAGCAGTGACGGGACAGGGGAGCGAAAACTGTTTTTT.